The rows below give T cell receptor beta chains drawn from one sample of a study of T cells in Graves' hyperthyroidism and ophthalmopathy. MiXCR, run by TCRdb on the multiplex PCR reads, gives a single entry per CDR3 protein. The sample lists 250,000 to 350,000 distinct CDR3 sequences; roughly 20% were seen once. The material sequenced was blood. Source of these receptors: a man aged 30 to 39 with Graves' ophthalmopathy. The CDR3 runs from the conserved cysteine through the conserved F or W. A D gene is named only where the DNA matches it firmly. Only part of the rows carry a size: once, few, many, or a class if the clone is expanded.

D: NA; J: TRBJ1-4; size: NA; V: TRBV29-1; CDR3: CSVVLPDEKLFF; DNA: TGCAGCGTTGTTTTGCCGGATGAAAAACTGTTTTTT
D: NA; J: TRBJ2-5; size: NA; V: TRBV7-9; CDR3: CATMNPQGTQYF; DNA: TGTGCCACCATGAACCCTCAGGGGACCCAGTACTTC
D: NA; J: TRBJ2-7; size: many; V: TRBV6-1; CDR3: CASSDIYEQYF; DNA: TGTGCCAGCAGTGATATATACGAGCAGTACTTC
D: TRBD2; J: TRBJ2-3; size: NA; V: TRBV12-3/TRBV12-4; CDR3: CASSLLPGLAGVTDTQYF; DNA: TGTGCCAGCAGTCTACTACCGGGACTAGCGGGAGTCACAGATACGCAGTATTTT
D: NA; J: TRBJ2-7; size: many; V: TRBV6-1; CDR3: CASRRDLTYEQYF; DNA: TGTGCCAGCAGACGAGACCTTACCTACGAGCAGTACTTC
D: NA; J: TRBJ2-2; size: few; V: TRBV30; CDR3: CAWRKLGTGELFF; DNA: TGTGCCTGGAGGAAACTTGGAACCGGGGAGCTGTTTTTT
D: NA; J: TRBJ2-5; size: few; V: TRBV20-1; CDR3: CSAEGKDWYQETQYF; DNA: TGCAGTGCTGAGGGGAAGGATTGGTATCAAGAGACCCAGTACTTC
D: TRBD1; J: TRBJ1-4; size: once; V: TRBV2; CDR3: CASSGGTGATNEKLFF; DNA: TGTGCCAGCAGTGGGGGGACAGGGGCAACTAATGAAAAACTGTTTTTT
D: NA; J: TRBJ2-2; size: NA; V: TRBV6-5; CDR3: CASSYRPAAGELFF; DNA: TGTGCCAGCAGTTATCGGCCAGCGGCCGGGGAGCTGTTTTTT
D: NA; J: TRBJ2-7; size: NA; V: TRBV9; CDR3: CASSLAPDYEQYF; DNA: TGTGCCAGCAGCCTCGCCCCAGACTACGAGCAGTACTTC
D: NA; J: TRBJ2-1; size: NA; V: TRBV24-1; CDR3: CATSDFGLGCEQFF; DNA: TGTGCCACCAGTGATTTCGGGTTAGGGTGCGAGCAGTTCTTC
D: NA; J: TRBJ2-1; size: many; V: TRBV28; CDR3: CASRSNNEQFF; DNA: TGTGCCAGCAGAAGTAACAATGAGCAGTTCTTC
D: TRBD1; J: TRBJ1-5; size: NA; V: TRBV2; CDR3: CASRWGQSNQPQHF; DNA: TGTGCCAGCAGGTGGGGACAGAGCAATCAGCCCCAGCATTTT
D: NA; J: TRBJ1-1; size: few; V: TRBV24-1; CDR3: CATSDPRQAGAFF; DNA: TGTGCCACCAGTGATCCCCGACAGGCTGGAGCTTTCTTT
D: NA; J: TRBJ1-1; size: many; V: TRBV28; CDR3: CASTGRRGYTEAFF; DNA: TGTGCCAGCACCGGACGGCGGGGGTACACTGAAGCTTTCTTT
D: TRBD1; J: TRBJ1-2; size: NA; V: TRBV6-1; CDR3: CAVKGGPGQGYYGYTF; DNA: TGTGCCGTTAAGGGCGGGCCGGGACAGGGGTACTATGGCTACACCTTC
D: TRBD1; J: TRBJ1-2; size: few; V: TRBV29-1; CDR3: CSVGRDRGFRNYGYTF; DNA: TGCAGCGTTGGGAGGGACAGGGGTTTCAGGAACTATGGCTACACCTTC
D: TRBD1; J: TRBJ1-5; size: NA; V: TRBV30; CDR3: CAWSLPGQGPYSNQPQHF; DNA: TGTGCCTGGAGTCTCCCGGGACAGGGGCCTTATAGCAATCAGCCCCAGCATTTT
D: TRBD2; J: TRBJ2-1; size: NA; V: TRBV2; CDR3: CASRVPSGLYNEQFF; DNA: TGTGCCAGCAGGGTACCTAGCGGGCTCTACAATGAGCAGTTCTTC
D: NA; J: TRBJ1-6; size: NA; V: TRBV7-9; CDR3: CATSQDRGNSPLHF; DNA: TGTGCCACCAGCCAGGATAGGGGGAATTCACCCCTCCACTTT
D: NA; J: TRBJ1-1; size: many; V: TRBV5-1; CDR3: CASRMGTPNTEAFF; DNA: TGCGCCAGCAGAATGGGGACACCGAACACTGAAGCTTTCTTT
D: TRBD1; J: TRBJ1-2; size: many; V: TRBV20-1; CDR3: CSAGTVLAGYTF; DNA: TGCAGTGCAGGGACAGTCCTGGCTGGCTACACCTTC